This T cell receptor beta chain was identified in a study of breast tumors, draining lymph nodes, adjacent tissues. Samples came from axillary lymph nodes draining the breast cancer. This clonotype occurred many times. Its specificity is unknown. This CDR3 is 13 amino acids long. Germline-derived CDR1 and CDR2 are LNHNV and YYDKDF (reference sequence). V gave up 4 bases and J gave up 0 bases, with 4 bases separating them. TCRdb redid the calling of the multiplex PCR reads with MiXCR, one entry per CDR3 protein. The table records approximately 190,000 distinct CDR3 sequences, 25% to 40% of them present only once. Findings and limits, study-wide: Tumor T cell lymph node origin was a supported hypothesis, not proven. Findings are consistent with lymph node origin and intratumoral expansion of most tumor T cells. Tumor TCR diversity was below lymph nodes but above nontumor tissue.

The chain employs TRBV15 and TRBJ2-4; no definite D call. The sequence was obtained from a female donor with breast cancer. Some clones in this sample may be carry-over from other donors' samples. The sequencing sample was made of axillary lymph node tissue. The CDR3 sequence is CATSTEAKNIQYF. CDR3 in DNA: TGTGCCACCAGCACAGAAGCCAAAAACATTCAGTACTTC.